This T cell receptor (beta chain) is drawn from a study of blood T cell repertoires in COVID-19. Here immunoSEQ multiplex PCR was the method, and the copy in TCRdb shows in-frame clones only, minus some. The sample contains about 210,000 clones, over 75% of which appear only once. With 0 bases removed from V and 5 bases from J, the gap between germline ends came to 17 bases. This CDR3 is 16 amino acids long. CDR1 SGHRS and CDR2 YFSETQ come from the germline V gene. Grouping used clinical history reported by participants in a survey and questionnaire. This chain joins TRBV5-1 and TRBJ2-5; D perhaps matches TRBD1 (7 bases). The TCR originated in a man aged 25 to 45 with acute COVID-19. The specimen was PBMCs or T cells enriched from blood (not recorded which). CDR3 region: CASSLESRAGGETQYF. CDR3 sequence (DNA): TGCGCCAGCAGCTTGGAATCCCGGGCAGGGGGGGAGACCCAGTACTTC.